This TCR beta chain was observed in a study of beta chain features in type 1 diabetes (dated by TCRdb to 2016 to 2019). For the wider study: Mean age, gender distribution, total cell number and subset yield did not differ between patients and healthy donors. A total of 107,917,701 sorted cells were examined across all samples, and the number of cells per subset was strongly correlated with RNA yield. Whereas all 30 or so donors provided naive and central memory subsets, regulatory and stem cell-like memory subsets were isolated from just 8 patients and about 8 healthy donors. The study compared the TCRB repertoires of sorted circulating CD4+ T cell subsets in recently diagnosed type 1 diabetes patients with those in matched healthy donors. Here is what the overall study found, with its caveats: The naive, central memory and regulatory TCRB repertoires appeared to resemble one another more closely among patients than among healthy donors. At VDJ recombination sites, patients with type 1 diabetes made fewer insertions and deleted more nucleotides, a pattern implying thymic rearrangement abnormalities. Type 1 diabetes patients showed a moderate but significant shortening of TCRB CDR3 length in all four CD4+ subsets. Because cDNA rather than genomic DNA was sequenced, highly expressing activated cells could have been over-represented, although no difference in activation and CD3 levels was found between groups. Because the HLA sub-analyses included only small numbers of individuals, any influence of HLA type on TCRB rearrangement was left unresolved. PCR may preferentially amplify shorter templates, but because patient and control samples were amplified and corrected together, any resulting skew would affect both groups equally.

The entire isolated RNA was reverse transcribed using the High Capacity cDNA Reverse Transcription Kit, and thus expressed TCRB transcripts were sequenced. Deep immunoSEQ sequencing was performed on naive, central memory and regulatory T cell samples, with an average of roughly 3.6 million total reads per sample. After sorted cells were lysed in RLT buffer, RNA was extracted with DNase-treated RNeasy Micro or Mini kits, with the choice depending on cell number. Each cell subset was processed on its own to prevent cross-contamination, while patient and healthy donor samples were processed together. Using the immunoSEQ multiplex PCR, TCRB sequences were amplified from cDNA into 87-bp fragments spanning the CDR3 region. Sequencing of the amplicons was done on the Illumina HiSeq platform. In the authors' own workflow: Synthetic template baselines were used to correct PCR bias computationally, reads within Hamming distance 2 were collapsed together, and singletons that could not be merged were discarded. Reads were aligned against IMGT so that V, D and J genes, CDR3 length and insertions or deletions at six rearrangement sites could be assigned. Clonotype counts were normalized to sorted cell number within each subset before computing true diversity and Gini coefficients with the tcR R package. The overlap coefficient, calculated on TCRB nucleotide sequences, was used to quantify repertoire sharing. TCRdb's version of the immuneACCESS table is confined to in-frame rearrangements and falls short of the full clone set. An unresolved V gene accounts for under half of the shortfall where checked; the remainder is of unknown origin. That table gives V, J and clone size, and the DNA gave D and trimming. Recorded for this sample are around 140,000 clones; 9% of them occurred a single time. Around 0.75% of the sample belongs to the ten largest clones.

A single peripheral blood draw of 95 to 150 mL on average was collected from each donor into heparinised tubes. A BD FACSAria II and a panel including CD45RO, CCR7, CD25, CD127, CD95 and CD27 were used to sort naive, central memory, regulatory and stem cell-like memory CD4+ T cells. Purity was above 95% for every sorted population. PBMCs were isolated immediately by Lymphoprep density gradient centrifugation and stained directly without culture. To minimize batch effects, samples were stained and sorted in pairs, one healthy donor with one patient per experiment. For this clone: Its antigen is currently not known. Per-base quality was not reported, and no clone a single base away is much larger than it.

This TCR came from a man aged 25-45 years with type 1 diabetes. Sequenced: central memory CD4+ T cells from blood.

The nucleotides are TGCAGCGTTTCCGAGTGGAGGGAGATAAGCAACTATGGCTACACCTTC. Protein translation: CSVSEWREISNYGYTF. The rearranged chain carries TRBV29-1 and TRBJ1-2, with no confidently assigned D gene. Via the germline V gene, CDR1 is SQVTM and CDR2 ANQGSEA. V drops 5 bases and J drops 2 bases, leaving 21 bases in between. The CDR3, from cysteine to phenylalanine, totals 16 residues. This entry keeps only the CDR3 DNA: 48 bases, framed from base 1.